This TCR beta chain was observed in a study of blood T cell repertoires in COVID-19. Overall study context: Whether acute or convalescent, the COVID-19 samples came from the United States, Italy and Spain. T cells, B-cell-depleted T cells, or PBMCs provided the cDNA or gDNA that served as material.

The length of the CDR3 is 16 residues. Trimming shortened V by 3 bases and J by 5 bases, and 17 bases separated the two germline ends. The germline V gene has CDR1 LNHDA and CDR2 SQIVND (reference sequence). Method: immunoSEQ multiplex PCR; TCRdb's copy keeps in-frame clones and lacks some. This table holds roughly 120,000 clones, 78% found once. Specimen: peripheral blood. The clonotype originates from a man between 70 and 80 years old with acute or convalescent COVID-19. The chain employs TRBV19 and TRBJ2-1, with a possible D match to TRBD2 (6 bases). CDR3: CASSIYPGASDNEQFF. The CDR3 DNA reads as TGTGCCAGTAGTATCTATCCGGGAGCTTCGGACAATGAGCAGTTCTTC.